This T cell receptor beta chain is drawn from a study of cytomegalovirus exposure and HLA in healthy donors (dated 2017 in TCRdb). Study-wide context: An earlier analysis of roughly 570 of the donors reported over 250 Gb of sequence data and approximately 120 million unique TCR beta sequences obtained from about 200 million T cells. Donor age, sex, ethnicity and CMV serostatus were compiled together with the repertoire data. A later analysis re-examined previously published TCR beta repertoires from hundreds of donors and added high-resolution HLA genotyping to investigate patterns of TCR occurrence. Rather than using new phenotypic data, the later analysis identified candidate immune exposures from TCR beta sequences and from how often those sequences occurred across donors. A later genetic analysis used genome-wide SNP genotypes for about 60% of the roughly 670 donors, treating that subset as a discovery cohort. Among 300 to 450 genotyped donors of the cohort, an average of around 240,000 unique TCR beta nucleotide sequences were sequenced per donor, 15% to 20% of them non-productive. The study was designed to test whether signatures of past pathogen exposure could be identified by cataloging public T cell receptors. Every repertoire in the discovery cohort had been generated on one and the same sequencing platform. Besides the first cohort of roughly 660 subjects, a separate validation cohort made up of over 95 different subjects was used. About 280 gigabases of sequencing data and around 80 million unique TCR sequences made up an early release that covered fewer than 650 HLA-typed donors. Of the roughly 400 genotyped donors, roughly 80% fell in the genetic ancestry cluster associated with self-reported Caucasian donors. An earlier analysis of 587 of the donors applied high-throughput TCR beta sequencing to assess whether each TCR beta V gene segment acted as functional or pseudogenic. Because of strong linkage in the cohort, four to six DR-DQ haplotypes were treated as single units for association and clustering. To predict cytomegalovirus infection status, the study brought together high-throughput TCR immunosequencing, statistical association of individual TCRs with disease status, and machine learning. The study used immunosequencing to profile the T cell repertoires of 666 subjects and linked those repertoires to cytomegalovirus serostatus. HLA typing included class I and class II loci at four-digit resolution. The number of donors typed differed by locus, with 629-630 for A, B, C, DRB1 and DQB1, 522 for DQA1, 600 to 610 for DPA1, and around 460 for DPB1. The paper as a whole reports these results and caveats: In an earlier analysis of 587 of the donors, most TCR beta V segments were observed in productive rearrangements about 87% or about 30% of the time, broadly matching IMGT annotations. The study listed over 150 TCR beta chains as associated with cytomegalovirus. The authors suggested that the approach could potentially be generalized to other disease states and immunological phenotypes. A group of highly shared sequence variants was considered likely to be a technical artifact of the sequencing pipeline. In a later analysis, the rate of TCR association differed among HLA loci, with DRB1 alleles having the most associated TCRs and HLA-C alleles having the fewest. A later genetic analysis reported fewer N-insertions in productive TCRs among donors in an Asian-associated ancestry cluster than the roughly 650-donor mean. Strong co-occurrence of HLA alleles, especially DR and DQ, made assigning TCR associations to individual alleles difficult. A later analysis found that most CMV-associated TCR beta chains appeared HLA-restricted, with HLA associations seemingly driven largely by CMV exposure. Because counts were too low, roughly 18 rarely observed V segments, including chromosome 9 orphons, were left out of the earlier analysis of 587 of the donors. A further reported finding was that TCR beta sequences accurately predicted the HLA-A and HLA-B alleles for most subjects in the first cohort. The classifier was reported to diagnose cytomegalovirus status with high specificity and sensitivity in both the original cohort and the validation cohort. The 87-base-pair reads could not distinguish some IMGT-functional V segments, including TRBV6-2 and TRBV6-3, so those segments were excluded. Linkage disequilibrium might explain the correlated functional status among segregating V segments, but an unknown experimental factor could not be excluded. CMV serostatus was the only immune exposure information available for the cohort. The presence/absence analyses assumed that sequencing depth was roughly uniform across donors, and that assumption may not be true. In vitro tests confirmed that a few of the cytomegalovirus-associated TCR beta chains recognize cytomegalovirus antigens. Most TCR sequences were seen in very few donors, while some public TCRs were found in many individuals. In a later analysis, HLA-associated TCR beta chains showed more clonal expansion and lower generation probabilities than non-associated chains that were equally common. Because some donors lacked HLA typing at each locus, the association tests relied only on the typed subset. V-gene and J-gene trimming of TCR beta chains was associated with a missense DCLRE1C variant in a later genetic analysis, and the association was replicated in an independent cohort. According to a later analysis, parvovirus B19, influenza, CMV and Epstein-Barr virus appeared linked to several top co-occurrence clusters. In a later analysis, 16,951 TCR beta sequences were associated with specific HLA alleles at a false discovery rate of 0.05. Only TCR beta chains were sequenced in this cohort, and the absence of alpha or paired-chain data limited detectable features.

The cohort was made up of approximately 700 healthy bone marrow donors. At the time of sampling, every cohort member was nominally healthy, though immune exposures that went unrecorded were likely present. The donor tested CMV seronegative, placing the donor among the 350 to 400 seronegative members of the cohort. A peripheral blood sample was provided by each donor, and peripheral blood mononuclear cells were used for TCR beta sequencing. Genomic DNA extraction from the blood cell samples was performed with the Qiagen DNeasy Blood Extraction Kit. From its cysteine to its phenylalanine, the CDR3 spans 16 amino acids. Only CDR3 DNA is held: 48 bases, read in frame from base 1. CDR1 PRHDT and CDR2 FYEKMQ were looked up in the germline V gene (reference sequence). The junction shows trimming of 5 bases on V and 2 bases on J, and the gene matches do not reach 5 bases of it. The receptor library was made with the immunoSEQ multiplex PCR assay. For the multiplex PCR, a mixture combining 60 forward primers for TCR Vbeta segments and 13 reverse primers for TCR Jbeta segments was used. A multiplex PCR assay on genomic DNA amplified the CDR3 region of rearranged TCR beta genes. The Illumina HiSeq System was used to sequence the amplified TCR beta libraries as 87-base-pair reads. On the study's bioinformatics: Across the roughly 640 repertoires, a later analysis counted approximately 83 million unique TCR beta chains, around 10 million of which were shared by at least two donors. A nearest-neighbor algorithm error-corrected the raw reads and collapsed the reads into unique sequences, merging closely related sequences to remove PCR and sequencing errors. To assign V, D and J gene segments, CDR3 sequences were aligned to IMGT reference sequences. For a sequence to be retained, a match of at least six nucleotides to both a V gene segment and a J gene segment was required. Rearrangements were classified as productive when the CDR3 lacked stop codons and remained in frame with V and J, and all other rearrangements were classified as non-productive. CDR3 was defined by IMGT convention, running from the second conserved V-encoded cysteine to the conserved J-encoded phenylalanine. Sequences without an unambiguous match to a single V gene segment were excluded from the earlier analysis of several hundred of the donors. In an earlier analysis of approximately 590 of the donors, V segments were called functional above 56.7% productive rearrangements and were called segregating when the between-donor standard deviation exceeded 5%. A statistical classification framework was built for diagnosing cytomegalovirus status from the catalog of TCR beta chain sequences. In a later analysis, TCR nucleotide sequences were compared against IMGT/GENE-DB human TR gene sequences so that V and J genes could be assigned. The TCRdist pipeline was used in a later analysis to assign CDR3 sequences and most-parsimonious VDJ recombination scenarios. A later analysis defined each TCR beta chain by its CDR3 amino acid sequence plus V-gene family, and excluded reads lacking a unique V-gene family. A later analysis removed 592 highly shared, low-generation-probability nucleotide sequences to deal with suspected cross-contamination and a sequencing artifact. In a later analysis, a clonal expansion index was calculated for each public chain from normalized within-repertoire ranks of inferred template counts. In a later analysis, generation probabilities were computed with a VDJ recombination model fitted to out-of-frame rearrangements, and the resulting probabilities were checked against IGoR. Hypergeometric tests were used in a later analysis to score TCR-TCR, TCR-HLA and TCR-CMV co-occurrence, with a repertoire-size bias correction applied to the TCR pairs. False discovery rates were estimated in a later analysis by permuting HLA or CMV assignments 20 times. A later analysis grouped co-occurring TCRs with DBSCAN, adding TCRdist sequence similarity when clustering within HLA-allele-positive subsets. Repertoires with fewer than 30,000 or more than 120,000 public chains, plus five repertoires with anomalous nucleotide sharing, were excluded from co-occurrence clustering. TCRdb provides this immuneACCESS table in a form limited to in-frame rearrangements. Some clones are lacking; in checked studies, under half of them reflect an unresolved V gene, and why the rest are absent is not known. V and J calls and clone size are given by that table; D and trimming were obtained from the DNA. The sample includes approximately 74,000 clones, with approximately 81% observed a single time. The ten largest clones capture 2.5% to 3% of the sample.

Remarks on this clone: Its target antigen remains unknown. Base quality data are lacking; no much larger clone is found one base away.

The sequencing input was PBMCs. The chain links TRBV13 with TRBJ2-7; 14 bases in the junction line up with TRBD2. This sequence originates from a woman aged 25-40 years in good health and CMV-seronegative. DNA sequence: TGTGCCAGCAGCCCTCGGACTAGCGGGGGGCCCTACGAGCAGTACTTC. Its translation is CASSPRTSGGPYEQYF.